This TCR beta chain originates from a study of blood T cell repertoires in COVID-19. Across the study: The study drew acute and convalescent COVID-19 samples from the United States, Italy and Spain.

Patients of the Seattle cohort, enrolled during active infection, were followed longitudinally. This table comes from immunoSEQ multiplex PCR, and its TCRdb copy is limited to in-frame clones, with some not included. The repertoire holds approximately 260,000 clones, with 80% to 90% as singletons. The TCR comes from a woman aged 70-85 years with COVID-19, enrolled during active disease. Specimen: peripheral blood.

CDR3 region: CASSLRGRSTEAFF. The CDR3 DNA is TGTGCCAGCAGTTTACGGGGAAGGAGCACTGAAGCTTTCTTT. The chain joins TRBV28 to TRBJ1-1; D unresolved. V lost 2 bases and J 4 bases, leaving 11 bases between the germline ends. Germline V gene lookup returns CDR1 MDHEN and CDR2 SYDVKM. This CDR3 has 14 residues. Combining the CDR3 with reference TRBV28 and TRBJ1-1 gives the whole variable domain DVKVTQSSRYLVKRTGEKVFLECVQDMDHENMFWYRQDPGLGLRLIYFSYDVKMKEKGDIPEGYSVSREKKERFSLILESASTNQTSMYLCASSLRGRSTEAFFGQGTRLTVV.